The 8 T cell receptor beta chains in this list originate from one sample, sequenced in a study of OX40 agonist ivuxolimab in advanced cancers. The library was produced with the immunoSEQ multiplex PCR assay. TCRdb carries this immuneACCESS record with in-frame sequences only. Its versions omit some clonotypes, under half of them owing to an unresolved V gene in the studies checked, with the rest unexplained. The sample data list about 29,000 clones, and roughly 91% of these were observed just once. The ten biggest clones cover less than 10% of the sample. Material: CD4+ or CD8+ T cells sorted from blood, obtained in a trial of the OX40 agonist ivuxolimab. Receptors originate from an adult with an advanced solid tumor such as melanoma, head and neck, liver or kidney cancer.

V gene TRBV27 combines with J gene TRBJ2-7; D is possibly TRBD1 (6 bases). CDR1 MNHEY and CDR2 SMNVEV come from the germline V gene (reference sequence). V was clipped by 5 bases and J by 1 base, with 18 bases between them. The length of the CDR3 is 16 residues. CDR3 DNA: TGTGCCAGCAGTGTTACAAACAGGGTCGGGTCCTACGAGCAGTACTTC. Protein product: CASSVTNRVGSYEQYF.

A remark on this clone: The same CDR3 can be traced to other DNA sequences in this sample. The V and J genes are TRBV7-9 and TRBJ1-1, with D possibly TRBD1 on 6 matching bases. Trimming took 2 bases from V and 6 from J, leaving 10 bases between them. Germline loops: CDR1 SEHNR, CDR2 FQNEAQ (reference sequence). The CDR3 runs 13 residues. DNA of the CDR3: TGTGCCAGCAGCTTATCACAGGGAGCTGAAGCTTTCTTT. Translating it yields CASSLSQGAEAFF.

The chain has TRBV11-2 and TRBJ2-7; D ambiguous. CDR1 and CDR2 from the germline V gene are SGHAT and FQNNGV. Trimming shortened V by 6 bases and J by 5 bases, and 20 bases separated the two germline ends. CDR3 length: 15 amino acids. CDR3 in amino acids: CASRYTQLESHEQYF. DNA for the CDR3: TGTGCCAGCAGATATACCCAGCTGGAGAGCCACGAGCAGTACTTC.

This clone appeared once. The CDR3 end shows no conserved phenylalanine or tryptophan, and so a read error is likely. The DNA is left out, because the CDR3 cannot be placed on it with certainty; the CDR3 is given as TCRdb lists it. V and J are TRBV21-1 and TRBJ2-3; TRBD2, the table's D call, lacks a check against the DNA. TRBV21-1 is deemed a pseudogene. The CDR3 totals 12 residues, both ends included. CDR3 amino acids: CASSKGLAGDYG.

The chain employs TRBV29-1 and TRBJ2-4, with D possibly TRBD1 on 6 matching bases. CDR1 and CDR2 (germline): SQVTM, ANQGSEA. The germline V and J ends were trimmed by 0 bases and 0 bases, with 12 bases remaining between them. The CDR3 has 16 residues. The CDR3 spells CSVEDPRGAAKNIQYF. Here the CDR3 DNA reads TGCAGCGTTGAAGACCCCAGGGGCGCAGCCAAAAACATTCAGTACTTC.

This chain links TRBV6-5 with TRBJ1-5, with 10 bases identical to TRBD1. Germline V gives CDR1 MNHEY, CDR2 SVGAGI. The CDR3 runs 15 residues. Germline trimming cut 5 bases from V and 4 bases from J; bases unmatched to any gene: 5. CDR3 bases: TGTGCCAGCAGTAGACAGGGGGCAGGGAATCAGCCCCAGCATTTT. Translation: CASSRQGAGNQPQHF.

This chain joins TRBV7-9 and TRBJ2-7, with 9 nucleotides matching TRBD1. V was pared by 5 bases and J by 9 bases, with 17 bases of the junction left unmatched. This CDR3 contains 16 residues. Per germline, CDR1 SEHNR and CDR2 FQNEAQ (reference sequence). The CDR3 DNA follows: TGTGCCAGCAGCCTAACCGGGACAGGGTGGGAGATTGGGCAGTACTTC. It codes for CASSLTGTGWEIGQYF. The variable domain in full, with the rest retrieved from reference TRBV7-9 and TRBJ2-7, is DTGVSQNPRHKITKRGQNVTFRCDPISEHNRLYWYRQTLGQGPEFLTYFQNEAQLEKSRLLSDRFSAERPKGSFSTLEIQRTEQGDSAMYLCASSLTGTGWEIGQYFGPGTRLTVT.

The chain combines TRBV11-1 with TRBJ2-7; perhaps TRBD1 as D (6 bases). CDR1 and CDR2 (germline): SGHAT, FQDESV (reference sequence). This CDR3 is built from 15 residues. V lost 2 bases, J lost 5 bases, and 16 bases lay in between. CDR3 loop: CASSLPPDRTDEQYF. CDR3 in DNA: TGTGCCAGCAGCTTACCCCCGGACAGAACTGACGAGCAGTACTTC. The complete variable domain, with remaining parts taken from reference TRBV11-1 and TRBJ2-7, reads EAEVAQSPRYKITEKSQAVAFWCDPISGHATLYWYRQILGQGPELLVQFQDESVVDDSQLPKDRFSAERLKGVDSTLKIQPAELGDSAMYLCASSLPPDRTDEQYFGPGTRLTVT.